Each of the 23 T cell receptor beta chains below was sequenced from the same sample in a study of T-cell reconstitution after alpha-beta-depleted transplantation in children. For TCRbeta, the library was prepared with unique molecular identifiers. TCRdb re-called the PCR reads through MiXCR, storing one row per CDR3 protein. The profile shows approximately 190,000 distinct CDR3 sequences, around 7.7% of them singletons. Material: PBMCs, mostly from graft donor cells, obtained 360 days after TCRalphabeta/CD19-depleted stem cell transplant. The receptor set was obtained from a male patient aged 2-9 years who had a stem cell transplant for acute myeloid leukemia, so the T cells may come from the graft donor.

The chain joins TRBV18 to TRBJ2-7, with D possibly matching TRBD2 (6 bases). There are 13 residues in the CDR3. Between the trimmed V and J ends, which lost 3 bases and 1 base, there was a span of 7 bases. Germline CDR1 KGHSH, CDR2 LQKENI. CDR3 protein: CASSPGRSYEQYV. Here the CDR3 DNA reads TGTGCCAGCTCACCGGGGAGGTCCTACGAGCAGTACGTC.

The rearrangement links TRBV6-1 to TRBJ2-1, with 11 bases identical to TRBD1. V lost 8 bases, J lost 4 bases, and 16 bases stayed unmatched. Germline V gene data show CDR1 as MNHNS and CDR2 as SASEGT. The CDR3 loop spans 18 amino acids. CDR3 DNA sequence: TGTGCCAGCCCAGGACAGGGGGCTTTGCGGGGACTTTACAATGAGCAGTTCTTC. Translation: CASPGQGALRGLYNEQFF.

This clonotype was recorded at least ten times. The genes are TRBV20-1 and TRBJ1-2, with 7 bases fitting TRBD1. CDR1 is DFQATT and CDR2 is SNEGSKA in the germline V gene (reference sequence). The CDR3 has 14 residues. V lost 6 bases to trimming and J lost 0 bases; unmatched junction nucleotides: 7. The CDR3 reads CSARQGPPNYGYTF. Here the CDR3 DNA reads TGCAGTGCCCGACAGGGTCCACCTAACTATGGCTACACCTTC.

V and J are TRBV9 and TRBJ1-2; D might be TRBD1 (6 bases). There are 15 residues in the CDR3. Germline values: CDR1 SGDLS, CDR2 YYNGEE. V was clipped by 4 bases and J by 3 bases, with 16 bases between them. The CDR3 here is CASSPTGRQDYGYTF. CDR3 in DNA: TGTGCCAGCAGCCCAACAGGGAGGCAGGACTATGGCTACACCTTC.

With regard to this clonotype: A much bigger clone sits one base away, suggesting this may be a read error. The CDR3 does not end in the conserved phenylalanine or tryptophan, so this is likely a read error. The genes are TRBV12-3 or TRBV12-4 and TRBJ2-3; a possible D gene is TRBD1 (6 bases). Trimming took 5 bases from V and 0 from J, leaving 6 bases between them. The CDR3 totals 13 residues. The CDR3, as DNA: TGTGCCAGCAGTGGACAGAGCACAGATACGCAGTATTAT. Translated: CASSGQSTDTQYY.

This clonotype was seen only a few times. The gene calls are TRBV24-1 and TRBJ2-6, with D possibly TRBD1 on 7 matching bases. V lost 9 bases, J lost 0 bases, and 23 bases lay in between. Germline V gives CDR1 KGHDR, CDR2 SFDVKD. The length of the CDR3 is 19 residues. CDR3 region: CATSPKGARGPSGANVLTF. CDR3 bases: TGTGCCACCTCCCCGAAGGGGGCGCGGGGCCCCTCTGGGGCCAACGTCCTGACTTTC.

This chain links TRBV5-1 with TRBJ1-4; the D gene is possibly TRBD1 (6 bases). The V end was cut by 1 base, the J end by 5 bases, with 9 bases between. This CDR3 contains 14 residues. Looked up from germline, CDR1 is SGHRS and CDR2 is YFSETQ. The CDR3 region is CASSLRGQNEKLFF. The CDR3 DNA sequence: TGCGCCAGCAGCTTGCGCGGACAGAATGAAAAACTGTTTTTT.

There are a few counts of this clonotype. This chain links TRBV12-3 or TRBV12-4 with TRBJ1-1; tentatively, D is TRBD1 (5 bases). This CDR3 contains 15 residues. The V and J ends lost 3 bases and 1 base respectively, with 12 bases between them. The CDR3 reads CASSLPGHQNTEAFF. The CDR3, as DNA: TGTGCCAGCAGTTTGCCGGGGCATCAGAACACTGAAGCTTTCTTT.

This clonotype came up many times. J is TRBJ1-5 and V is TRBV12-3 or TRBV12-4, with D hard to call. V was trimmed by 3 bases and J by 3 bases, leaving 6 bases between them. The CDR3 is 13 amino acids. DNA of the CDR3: TGTGCCAGCAGTTTCCAGAACAATCAGCCCCAGCATTTT. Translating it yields CASSFQNNQPQHF.

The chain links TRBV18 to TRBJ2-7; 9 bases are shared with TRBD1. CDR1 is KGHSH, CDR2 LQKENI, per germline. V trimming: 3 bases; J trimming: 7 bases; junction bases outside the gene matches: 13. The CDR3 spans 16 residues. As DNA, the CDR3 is TGTGCCAGCTCACCTACCCCGCCGACAGGGGGTAAAGAGCAGTACTTC. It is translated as CASSPTPPTGGKEQYF. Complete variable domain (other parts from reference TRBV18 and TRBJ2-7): NAGVMQNPRHLVRRRGQEARLRCSPMKGHSHVYWYRQLPEEGLKFMVYLQKENIIDESGMPKERFSAEFPKEGPSILRIQQVVRGDSAAYFCASSPTPPTGGKEQYFGPGTRLTVT.

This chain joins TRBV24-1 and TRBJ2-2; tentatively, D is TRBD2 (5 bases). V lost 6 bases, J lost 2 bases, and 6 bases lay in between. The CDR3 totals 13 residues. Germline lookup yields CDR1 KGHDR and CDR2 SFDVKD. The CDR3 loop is CATSPGNTGELFF. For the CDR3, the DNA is TGTGCCACCAGTCCGGGAAACACCGGGGAGCTGTTTTTT.

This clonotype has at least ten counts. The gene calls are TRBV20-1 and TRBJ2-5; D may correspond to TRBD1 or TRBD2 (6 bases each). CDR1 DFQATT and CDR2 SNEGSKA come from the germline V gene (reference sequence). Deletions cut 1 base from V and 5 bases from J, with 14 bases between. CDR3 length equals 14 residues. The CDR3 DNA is TGCAGTGCTAGAGGCGGGACAAGGCGCGAGACCCAGTACTTC. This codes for CSARGGTRRETQYF.

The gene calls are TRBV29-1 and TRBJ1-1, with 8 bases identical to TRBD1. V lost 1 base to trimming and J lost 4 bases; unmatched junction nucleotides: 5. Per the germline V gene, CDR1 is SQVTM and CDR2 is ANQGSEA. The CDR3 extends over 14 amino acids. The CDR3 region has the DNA TGCAGCGTTGAAGGGTACAGGGGGACCACTGAAGCTTTCTTT. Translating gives CSVEGYRGTTEAFF.

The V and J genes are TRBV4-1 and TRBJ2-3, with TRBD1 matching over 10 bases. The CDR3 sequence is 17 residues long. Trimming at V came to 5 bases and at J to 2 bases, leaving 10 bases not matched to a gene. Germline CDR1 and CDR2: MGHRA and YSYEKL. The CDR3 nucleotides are TGCGCCAGCAGCTCCGGGACAGGGGACTTTTTCACAGATACGCAGTATTTT. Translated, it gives CASSSGTGDFFTDTQYF.

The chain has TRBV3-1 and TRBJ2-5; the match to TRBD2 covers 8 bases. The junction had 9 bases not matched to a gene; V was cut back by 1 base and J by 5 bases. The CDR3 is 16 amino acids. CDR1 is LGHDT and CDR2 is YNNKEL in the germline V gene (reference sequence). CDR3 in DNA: TGTGCCAGCAGCCAAGGTCGACTAGCGATAAGGGAGACCCAGTACTTC. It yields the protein CASSQGRLAIRETQYF.

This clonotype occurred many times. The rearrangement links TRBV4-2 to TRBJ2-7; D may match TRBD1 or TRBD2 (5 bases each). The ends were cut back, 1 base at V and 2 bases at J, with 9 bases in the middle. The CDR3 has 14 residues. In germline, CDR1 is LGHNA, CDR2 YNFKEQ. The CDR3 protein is CASSQGDRTYEQYF. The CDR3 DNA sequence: TGTGCCAGCAGCCAAGGGGACCGAACCTACGAGCAGTACTTC.

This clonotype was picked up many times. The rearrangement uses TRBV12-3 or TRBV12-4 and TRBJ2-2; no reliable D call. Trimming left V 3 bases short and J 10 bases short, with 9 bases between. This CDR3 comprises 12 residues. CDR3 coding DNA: TGTGCCAGCAGTTTTGCGGTAACGGAGCTGTTTTTT. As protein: CASSFAVTELFF.

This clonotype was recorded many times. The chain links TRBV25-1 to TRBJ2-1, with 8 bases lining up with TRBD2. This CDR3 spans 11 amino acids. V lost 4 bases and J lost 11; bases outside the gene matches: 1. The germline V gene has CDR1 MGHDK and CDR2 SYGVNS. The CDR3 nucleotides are TGTGCCAGCAGTGCGGGAGGGAAGCAGTTCTTC. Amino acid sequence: CASSAGGKQFF.

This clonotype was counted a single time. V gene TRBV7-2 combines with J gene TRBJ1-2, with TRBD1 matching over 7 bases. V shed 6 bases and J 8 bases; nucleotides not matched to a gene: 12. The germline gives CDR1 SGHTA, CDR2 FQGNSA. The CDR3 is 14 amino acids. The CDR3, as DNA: TGTGCCAGCAGTCCCTACAGGGGTGATTGGGGCTACACCTTC. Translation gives CASSPYRGDWGYTF. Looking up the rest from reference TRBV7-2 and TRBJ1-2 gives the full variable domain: GAGVSQSPSNKVTEKGKDVELRCDPISGHTALYWYRQSLGQGLEFLIYFQGNSAPDKSGLPSDRFSAERTGGSVSTLTIQRTQQEDSAVYLCASSPYRGDWGYTFGSGTRLTVV.

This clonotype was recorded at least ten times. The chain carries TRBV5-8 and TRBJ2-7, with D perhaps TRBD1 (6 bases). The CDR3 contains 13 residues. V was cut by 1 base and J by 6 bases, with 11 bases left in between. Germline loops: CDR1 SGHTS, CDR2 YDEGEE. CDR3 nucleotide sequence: TGTGCCAGCAGCTTGTTGGTCAGGGGCGAGCAGTACTTC. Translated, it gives CASSLLVRGEQYF.

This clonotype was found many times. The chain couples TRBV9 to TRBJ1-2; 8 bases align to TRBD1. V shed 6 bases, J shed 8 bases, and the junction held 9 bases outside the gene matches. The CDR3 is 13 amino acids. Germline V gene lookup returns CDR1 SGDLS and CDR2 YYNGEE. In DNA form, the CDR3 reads TGTGCCAGCAACATGGGACAGGCGAGAGGCTACACCTTC. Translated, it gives CASNMGQARGYTF. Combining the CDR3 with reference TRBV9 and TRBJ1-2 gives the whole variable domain DSGVTQTPKHLITATGQRVTLRCSPRSGDLSVYWYQQSLDQGLQFLIQYYNGEERAKGNILERFSAQQFPDLHSELNLSSLELGDSALYFCASNMGQARGYTFGSGTRLTVV.

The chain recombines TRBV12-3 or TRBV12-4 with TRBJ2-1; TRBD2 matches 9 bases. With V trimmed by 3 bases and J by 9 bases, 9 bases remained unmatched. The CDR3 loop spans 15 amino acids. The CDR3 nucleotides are TGTGCCAGCAGTTTCGCGGGGGGGGCCTCGGGTGAGCAGTTCTTC. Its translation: CASSFAGGASGEQFF.

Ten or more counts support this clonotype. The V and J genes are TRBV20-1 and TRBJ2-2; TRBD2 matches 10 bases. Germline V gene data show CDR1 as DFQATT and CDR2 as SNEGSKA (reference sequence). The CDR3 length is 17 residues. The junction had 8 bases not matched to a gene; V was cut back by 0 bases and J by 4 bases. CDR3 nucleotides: TGCAGTGCTAGAGATGCTAGCGGGAGAGGGATCACCGGGGAGCTGTTTTTT. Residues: CSARDASGRGITGELFF.